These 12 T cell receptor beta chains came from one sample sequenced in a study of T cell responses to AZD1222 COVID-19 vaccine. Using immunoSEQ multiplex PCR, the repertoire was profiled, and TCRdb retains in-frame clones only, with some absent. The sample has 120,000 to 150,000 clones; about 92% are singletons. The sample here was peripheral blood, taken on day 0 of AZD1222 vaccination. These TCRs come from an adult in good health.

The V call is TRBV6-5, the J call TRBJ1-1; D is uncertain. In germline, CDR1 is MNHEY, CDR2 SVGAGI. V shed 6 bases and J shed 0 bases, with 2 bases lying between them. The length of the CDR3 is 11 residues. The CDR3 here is CASRVNTEAFF. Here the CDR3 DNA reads TGTGCCAGCAGAGTGAACACTGAAGCTTTCTTT.

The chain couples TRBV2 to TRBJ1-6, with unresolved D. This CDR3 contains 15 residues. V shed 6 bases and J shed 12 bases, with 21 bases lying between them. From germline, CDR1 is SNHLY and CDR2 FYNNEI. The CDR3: CASRETGVIKGPLHF. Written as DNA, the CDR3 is TGTGCCAGCAGGGAAACCGGGGTGATAAAAGGACCCCTCCACTTT.

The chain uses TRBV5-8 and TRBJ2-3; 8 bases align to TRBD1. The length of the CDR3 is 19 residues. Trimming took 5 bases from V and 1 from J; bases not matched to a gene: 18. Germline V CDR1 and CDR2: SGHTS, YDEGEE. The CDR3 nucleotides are TGTGCCAGCAGAAGCCGGGGACAGGTGGATTCTTACGGCACAGATACGCAGTATTTT. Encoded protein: CASRSRGQVDSYGTDTQYF. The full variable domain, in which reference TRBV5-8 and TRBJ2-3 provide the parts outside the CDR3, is EAGVTQSPTHLIKTRGQQATLRCSPISGHTSVYWYQQALGLGLQFLLWYDEGEERNRGNFPPRFSGRQFPNYSSELNVNALELEDSALYLCASRSRGQVDSYGTDTQYFGPGTRLTVL.

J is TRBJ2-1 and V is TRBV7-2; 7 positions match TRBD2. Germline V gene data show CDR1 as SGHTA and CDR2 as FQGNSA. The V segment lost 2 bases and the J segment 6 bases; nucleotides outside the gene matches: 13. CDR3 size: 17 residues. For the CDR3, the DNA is TGTGCCAGCAGCTTACCGACTCCCGCGACTAGCTCCAATGAGCAGTTCTTC. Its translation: CASSLPTPATSSNEQFF.

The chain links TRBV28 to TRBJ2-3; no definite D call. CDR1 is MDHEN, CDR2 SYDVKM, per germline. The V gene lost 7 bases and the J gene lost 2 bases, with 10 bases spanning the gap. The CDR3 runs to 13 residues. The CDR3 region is CASKLITTDTQYF. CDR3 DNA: TGTGCCAGCAAGTTAATTACCACAGATACGCAGTATTTT.

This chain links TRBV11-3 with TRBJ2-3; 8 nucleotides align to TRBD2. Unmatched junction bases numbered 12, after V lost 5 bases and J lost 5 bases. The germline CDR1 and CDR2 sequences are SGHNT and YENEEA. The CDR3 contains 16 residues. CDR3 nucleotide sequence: TGTGCCAGCAGCCCCGCGGCGGGAGGCAGGGAAGATACGCAGTATTTT. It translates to CASSPAAGGREDTQYF.

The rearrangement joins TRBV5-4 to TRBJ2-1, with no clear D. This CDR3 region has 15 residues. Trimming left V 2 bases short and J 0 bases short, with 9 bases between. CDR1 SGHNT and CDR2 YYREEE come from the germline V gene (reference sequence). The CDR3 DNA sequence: TGTGCCAGCAGCTTAGACGGTAGCTCCTACAATGAGCAGTTCTTC. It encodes CASSLDGSSYNEQFF.

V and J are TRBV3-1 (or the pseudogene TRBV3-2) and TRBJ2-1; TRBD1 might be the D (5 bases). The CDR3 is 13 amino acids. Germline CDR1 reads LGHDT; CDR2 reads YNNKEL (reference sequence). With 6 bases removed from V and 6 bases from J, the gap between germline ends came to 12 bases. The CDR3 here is CASSRGIGNEQFF. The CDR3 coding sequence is TGTGCCAGCAGTAGGGGCATTGGCAATGAGCAGTTCTTC.

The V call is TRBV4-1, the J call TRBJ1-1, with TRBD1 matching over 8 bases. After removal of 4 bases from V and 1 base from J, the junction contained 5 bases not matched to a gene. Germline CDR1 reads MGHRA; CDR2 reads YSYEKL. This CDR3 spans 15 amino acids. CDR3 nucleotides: TGCGCCAGCAGCCCCTCCGGGACAGGGAACACTGAAGCTTTCTTT. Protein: CASSPSGTGNTEAFF.

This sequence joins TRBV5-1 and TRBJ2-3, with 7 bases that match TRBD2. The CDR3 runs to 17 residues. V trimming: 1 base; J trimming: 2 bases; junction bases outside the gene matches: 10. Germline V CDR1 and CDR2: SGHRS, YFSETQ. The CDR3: CASSLNIAGRATDTQYF. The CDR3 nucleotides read TGCGCCAGCAGCTTGAATATAGCGGGCCGAGCCACAGATACGCAGTATTTT.

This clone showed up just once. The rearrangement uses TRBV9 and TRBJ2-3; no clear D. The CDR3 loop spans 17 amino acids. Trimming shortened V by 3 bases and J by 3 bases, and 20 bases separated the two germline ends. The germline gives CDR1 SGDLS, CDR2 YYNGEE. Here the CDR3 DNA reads TGTGCCAGCAGCGCTGGTCCGGACCGAGCGACGACAGATACGCAGTATTTT. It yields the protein CASSAGPDRATTDTQYF.

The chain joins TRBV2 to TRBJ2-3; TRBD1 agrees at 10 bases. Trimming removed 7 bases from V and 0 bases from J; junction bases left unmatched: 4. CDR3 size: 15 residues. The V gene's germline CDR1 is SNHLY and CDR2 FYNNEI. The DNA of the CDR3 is TGTGCCAGCACCCGGGACAGGGGAAGCACAGATACGCAGTATTTT. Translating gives CASTRDRGSTDTQYF.